This TCR beta chain derives from a study of cytomegalovirus exposure and HLA in healthy donors. Across the whole study: The same platform as the approximately 700 first-cohort repertoires was used for the 100 to 150 validation repertoires, a later analysis reported. Notes on the study in general: Associated with cytomegalovirus, according to the listing, were around 160 TCR beta chains. It was reported that the classifier diagnosed cytomegalovirus status with high specificity and sensitivity in both the original and validation cohorts.

Comment on this clone: The antigen remains unidentified.

Only in-frame clones appear in the TCRdb table, and some are missing; sequencing was by immunoSEQ multiplex PCR. This table holds under 250,000 clones, 80% to 90% found once. Losses at the gene ends were 10 bases for V and 15 bases for J; bases not matched to a gene: 15. Germline CDR1 is ENHRY and CDR2 is SYGVKD. The CDR3 runs to 14 residues. A 120-subject validation cohort, separate from the approximately 720-subject first cohort, supplied the donors. The TCR comes from a woman aged 18-30 years in good health and CMV-seropositive. The sequenced sample was PBMCs. The rearrangement joins TRBV10-3 to TRBJ2-1; TRBD2 matches at 13 bases. The CDR3 reads CATHSGLAGKFWFF. DNA of the CDR3: TGTGCCACCCATTCGGGACTAGCGGGAAAGTTTTGGTTCTTC.